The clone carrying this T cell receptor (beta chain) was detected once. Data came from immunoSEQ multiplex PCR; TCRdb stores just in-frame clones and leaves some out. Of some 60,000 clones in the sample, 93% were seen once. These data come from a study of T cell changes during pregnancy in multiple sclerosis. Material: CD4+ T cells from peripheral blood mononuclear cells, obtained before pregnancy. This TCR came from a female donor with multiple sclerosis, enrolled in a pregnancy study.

The CDR3: CASSIVARDEQFF. The CDR3 DNA reads TGTGCCAGTAGTATAGTTGCGCGGGATGAGCAGTTCTTC. The chain recombines TRBV19 with TRBJ2-1; D might be TRBD2 (5 bases). CDR1 is LNHDA, CDR2 SQIVND, per germline (reference sequence). The CDR3 loop spans 13 amino acids. V was pared by 1 base and J by 8 bases, with 9 bases between.